Shown below are 12 T cell receptor beta chains from a single sample sequenced in a study of blood T cell repertoires in COVID-19. The assay was immunoSEQ multiplex PCR, and TCRdb's table has in-frame clones only and misses some. In the table there are 110,000 to 150,000 clones, 80% to 85% of which are singletons. The sequenced material came from peripheral blood. The receptors come from a human donor in a cohort sampled during active COVID-19.

V is TRBV28 and J is TRBJ2-3; 9 nucleotides line up with TRBD1. CDR3 size: 15 residues. Trimming at V came to 7 bases and at J to 2 bases, leaving 7 bases not matched to a gene. The germline V gene encodes CDR1 MDHEN and CDR2 SYDVKM. In nucleotides, the CDR3 is TGTGCCAGCAACTCTCTACAGGGGGCCACAGATACGCAGTATTTT. Translating it yields CASNSLQGATDTQYF.

The CDR3 region has the DNA TGTGCCAGCAGACCCGGGGGGGGCTACGAGCAGTACTTC. As protein: CASRPGGGYEQYF. J is TRBJ2-7 and V is TRBV6-5; 8 nucleotides align to TRBD2. The CDR3 totals 13 residues. The germline V gene has CDR1 MNHEY and CDR2 SVGAGI. V shed 6 bases, J shed 3 bases, and the junction held 4 bases outside the gene matches.

The V gene is TRBV6-6, the J gene TRBJ1-1; 8 bases match TRBD1. Germline V lookup: CDR1 MNHNY, CDR2 SVGAGI (reference sequence). V lost 7 bases and J lost 4; bases outside the gene matches: 8. The CDR3 has 14 amino acids. CDR3 sequence: CASTSQGAVTEAFF. In DNA form, the CDR3 reads TGTGCCAGCACCTCTCAGGGGGCGGTCACTGAAGCTTTCTTT.

V and J are TRBV6-5 and TRBJ1-6, with 7 bases fitting TRBD1. Germline V lookup: CDR1 MNHEY, CDR2 SVGAGI. This CDR3 is built from 14 residues. With V trimmed by 7 bases and J by 7 bases, 7 bases remained unmatched. The chain's CDR3 is CASTMPGQNSPLHF. CDR3 nucleotides: TGTGCCAGCACCATGCCGGGACAGAATTCACCCCTCCACTTT.

The chain employs TRBV5-1 and TRBJ1-2; a weak D match, TRBD1 (5 bases). This CDR3 contains 13 residues. The V end was cut by 3 bases, the J end by 8 bases, with 14 bases between. Germline CDR1 SGHRS, CDR2 YFSETQ. The CDR3 protein is CASSSDGASGYTF. As DNA, the CDR3 is TGCGCCAGCAGCTCGGATGGGGCTTCCGGCTACACCTTC.

The chain carries TRBV7-6 and TRBJ2-5, with 8 bases aligning to TRBD1. In germline, CDR1 is SGHVS, CDR2 FNYEAQ. With 1 base clipped from V and 5 bases from J, the junction kept 9 bases outside the gene matches. The CDR3 length is 16 residues. The CDR3 region is CASSLVDRAMSETQYF. CDR3 bases: TGTGCCAGCAGCTTAGTGGACAGGGCTATGTCGGAGACCCAGTACTTC.

The chain has TRBV7-9 and TRBJ1-6; D is perhaps TRBD1 (6 bases). The V gene's germline CDR1 is SEHNR and CDR2 FQNEAQ (reference sequence). CDR3 length equals 16 residues. V was pared by 5 bases and J by 7 bases, with 18 bases between. The CDR3 DNA reads as TGTGCCAGCAGCCTAGAACAGGGCATCAAGAATTCACCCCTCCACTTT. Translated, it gives CASSLEQGIKNSPLHF.

The chain recombines TRBV18 with TRBJ2-3, with D unclear. CDR1 and CDR2 from the germline V gene are KGHSH and LQKENI. Trimming pared 6 bases from V and 1 base from J, leaving 14 bases between. This CDR3 contains 15 residues. CDR3 amino acids: CASSAGPLGTDTQYF. DNA for the CDR3: TGTGCCAGCTCTGCAGGCCCTCTCGGCACAGATACGCAGTATTTT.

This clone has a handful of counts. The V and J genes are TRBV29-1 and TRBJ2-7, with TRBD1 as a possible D gene (7 bases). Germline CDR1 and CDR2: SQVTM and ANQGSEA. V lost 7 bases to trimming and J lost 6 bases, with 19 bases between them. This CDR3 has 13 residues. The CDR3: CSGTPGGFSEQYF. CDR3 in DNA: TGCAGCGGCACCCCAGGGGGGTTTTCCGAGCAGTACTTC.

The chain recombines TRBV5-5 with TRBJ2-5, with 9 nucleotides matching TRBD2. Germline values: CDR1 SGHKS, CDR2 YYEKEE (reference sequence). After removal of 4 bases from V and 2 bases from J, the junction contained 9 bases not matched to a gene. The CDR3 has 16 residues. The CDR3 DNA follows: TGTGCCAGCAGCGTACAAGCGGGGGGCTATCAAGAGACCCAGTACTTC. The encoded protein is CASSVQAGGYQETQYF.

V gene TRBV14 combines with J gene TRBJ1-1; D may be TRBD1 (6 bases). The germline CDR1 and CDR2 sequences are SGHDN and FVKESK. The CDR3 is 16 residues long. Trimming removed 2 bases from V and 1 base from J, with 14 bases in between. CDR3 protein: CASSQMMRGANTEAFF. The CDR3 region has the DNA TGTGCCAGCAGCCAAATGATGCGGGGGGCGAACACTGAAGCTTTCTTT.

This clone was recorded once. This chain uses TRBV18 with TRBJ2-3, with 10 nucleotides matching TRBD2. This CDR3 region has 16 residues. Trimming removed 2 bases from V and 2 bases from J; junction bases left unmatched: 4. Germline lookup yields CDR1 KGHSH and CDR2 LQKENI. The CDR3 here is CASSPSSGGPTDTQYF. CDR3 DNA sequence: TGTGCCAGCTCACCATCTAGCGGGGGCCCCACAGATACGCAGTATTTT.